Presented here are 8 T cell receptor beta chains from one specimen sequenced in a study of PD-1 blockade in classical Hodgkin lymphoma. Assay: immunoSEQ multiplex PCR; the TCRdb copy retains only in-frame clones and omits some. The sample shows approximately 110,000 clones, roughly nine tenths of them seen only once. Time point: cycle 4 day 1 (C4D1), after five to seven weeks of nivolumab. Exposure to brentuximab vedotin varied, and each patient had relapsed following autologous stem cell transplantation. Material: peripheral blood mononuclear cells (PBMCs), obtained before the fourth cycle of nivolumab. The receptors were sampled from a human donor with classical Hodgkin lymphoma.

The gene calls are TRBV30 and TRBJ2-7; no clear D. The V and J ends lost 0 bases and 3 bases respectively, with 12 bases between them. Germline V CDR1 and CDR2: GTSNPN, SVGIG (reference sequence). The CDR3 extends over 14 amino acids. The CDR3 loop is CAWSVGKPVYEQYF. The CDR3 DNA follows: TGTGCCTGGAGTGTAGGGAAGCCTGTCTACGAGCAGTACTTC.

This chain joins TRBV4-2 and TRBJ2-5; perhaps TRBD1 as D (6 bases). The CDR3 runs to 14 residues. CDR1 LGHNA and CDR2 YNFKEQ come from the germline V gene. Deletions cut 5 bases from V and 1 base from J, with 11 bases between. The CDR3 sequence: CASSSWGPQETQYF. The DNA of the CDR3 is TGTGCCAGCAGCTCCTGGGGGCCCCAAGAGACCCAGTACTTC.

The rearrangement links TRBV6-5 to TRBJ1-1; TRBD1 matches at 11 bases. There are 14 residues in the CDR3. Losses at the gene ends were 2 bases for V and 7 bases for J; bases not matched to a gene: 3. CDR1 MNHEY and CDR2 SVGAGI come from the germline V gene. The CDR3, as DNA: TGTGCCAGCAGTTACCTGGGACAGGGGGTTGAAGCTTTCTTT. Its translation: CASSYLGQGVEAFF.

The table lists this clone with a few counts. The chain recombines TRBV7-2 with TRBJ2-1, with 9 bases that match TRBD2. CDR1 and CDR2 (germline): SGHTA, FQGNSA. The CDR3 extends over 16 amino acids. The J segment lost 7 bases and the V segment lost 5 bases, leaving 12 bases of the junction unmatched. CDR3 loop: CASSRRGVAGANEQFF. In DNA, the CDR3 is TGTGCCAGCAGCCGACGAGGGGTAGCGGGAGCTAATGAGCAGTTCTTC.

This chain uses TRBV5-1 with TRBJ2-7, with 9 bases aligning to TRBD2. The CDR3 spans 13 residues. The V gene end was trimmed by 7 bases and the J gene end by 3 bases; junction bases not matched to a gene: 5. Germline-derived CDR1 and CDR2 are SGHRS and YFSETQ. This chain's CDR3 is CASSGTSNYEQYF. The CDR3 DNA reads TGCGCCAGCTCCGGGACTAGCAACTACGAGCAGTACTTC.

The rearrangement uses TRBV7-2 and TRBJ1-5; 10 bases are shared with TRBD1. The germline gives CDR1 SGHTA, CDR2 FQGNSA. V gave up 6 bases and J gave up 6 bases; unmatched junction bases: 5. The CDR3 has 14 amino acids. CDR3 loop: CASRPGQGSQPQHF. The CDR3 nucleotides read TGTGCCAGCAGACCGGGACAGGGGAGTCAGCCCCAGCATTTT.

The chain uses TRBV5-5 and TRBJ2-7, with D perhaps matching TRBD2 (6 bases). Deletions cut 4 bases from V and 2 bases from J, with 16 bases between. The CDR3 is 15 residues long. Looked up from germline, CDR1 is SGHKS and CDR2 is YYEKEE (reference sequence). The CDR3 spells CASSLPGTGTYEQYF. CDR3 bases: TGTGCCAGCAGCCTCCCCGGGACTGGCACCTACGAGCAGTACTTC. Variable domain in full (rest from reference TRBV5-5 and TRBJ2-7): DAGVTQSPTHLIKTRGQQVTLRCSPISGHKSVSWYQQVLGQGPQFIFQYYEKEERGRGNFPDRFSARQFPNYSSELNVNALLLGDSALYLCASSLPGTGTYEQYFGPGTRLTVT.

V usage is TRBV28 and J usage is TRBJ2-1; D possibly corresponds to TRBD1 (6 bases). There are 16 residues in the CDR3. V lost 6 bases and J lost 1, with 16 bases in between. CDR1 is MDHEN, CDR2 SYDVKM, per germline. This CDR3 reads CASSNEGTRSYNEQFF. CDR3 in DNA: TGTGCCAGCAGCAACGAGGGGACACGGTCCTACAATGAGCAGTTCTTC.